This T cell receptor (beta chain) was found in a study of cytomegalovirus exposure and HLA in healthy donors. This clone was counted only a few times. As yet, its antigen is unknown. Donors were ostensibly healthy at sampling, although undocumented immune exposures were probable. This CDR3 is 14 amino acids long. Unmatched junction bases numbered 8, after V lost 5 bases and J lost 6 bases. Germline-derived CDR1 and CDR2 are SEHNR and FQNEAQ (reference sequence). The study's findings and limits: Because they were indistinguishable, some V segments, including TRBV6-2 and TRBV6-3, were excluded.

PCR involved 60 Vbeta and 13 Jbeta primers. The repertoire was sequenced with immunoSEQ multiplex PCR; TCRdb's copy has only in-frame clones and lacks some. The sample yields over 150,000 clones, about 83% seen once. The J gene is TRBJ1-1, the V gene TRBV7-9, with TRBD1 matching 8 bases. The clonotype originates from a woman younger than 45 in good health and CMV-seronegative. The sample comprised PBMCs. In DNA, the CDR3 is TGTGCCAGCAGCGAGATACAGGGGGACGCTGAAGCTTTCTTT. Its translation: CASSEIQGDAEAFF.